This T cell receptor beta chain came from a study of technical replicates of blood from a handful of donors. Germline V gene sequence: CDR1 SGHRS, CDR2 YFSETQ. CDR3 length: 16 residues. The J segment lost 5 bases and the V segment lost 2 bases, leaving 7 bases of the junction unmatched. Clones were sequenced by immunoSEQ multiplex PCR, and TCRdb holds only the in-frame ones, with some missing. Of around 80,000 clones detected, just under 95% appear once; the ten largest clones hold about 0.4%. Sequenced input: T cells isolated from PBMCs. The V and J genes are TRBV5-1 and TRBJ2-5; 12 nucleotides line up with TRBD2. The clonotype comes from a human donor in good health. Written as DNA, the CDR3 is TGCGCCAGCAGCTTATTCCGGACTAGCGGGAAGGAGACCCAGTACTTC. Amino acid sequence: CASSLFRTSGKETQYF.